Listed here are 10 T cell receptor beta chains from one sample, sequenced in a study of blood T cell repertoires in COVID-19. Using immunoSEQ multiplex PCR, the repertoire was profiled, and TCRdb retains in-frame clones only, with some absent. Of some 510,000 clones in the sample, approximately 88% were seen once. Material: PBMCs or T cells enriched from blood (not recorded which). Every receptor here comes from a woman in her thirties or forties who had recovered from COVID-19.

In its sample, this clone was seen once. The chain joins TRBV4-1 to TRBJ2-4; 10 bases are shared with TRBD1. The CDR3 has 15 residues. J was trimmed by 9 bases and V by 5 bases; bases with no gene match: 10. The germline CDR1 and CDR2 sequences are MGHRA and YSYEKL. The CDR3 region is CASSGRDRGAGIQYF. The CDR3 nucleotides are TGCGCCAGCAGCGGCCGGGACAGGGGAGCCGGCATTCAGTACTTC.

The chain uses TRBV12-3 or TRBV12-4 and TRBJ1-2; D call uncertain. The CDR3 loop spans 12 amino acids. Trimming removed 10 bases at V and 2 bases at J, with 11 bases between. As DNA, the CDR3 is TGTGCCACCATTACAGAGAACTATGGCTACACCTTC. It is translated as CATITENYGYTF.

The chain joins TRBV15 to TRBJ2-1; 8 nucleotides line up with TRBD2. The V and J ends lost 8 bases and 1 base, in that order; junction bases with no gene match: 7. The CDR3 runs 15 residues. CDR1 and CDR2 (germline): LNHNV, YYDKDF (reference sequence). CDR3 nucleotides: TGTGCCACCCACACTGGGACTAGTTCCTACAATGAGCAGTTCTTC. Its protein product is CATHTGTSSYNEQFF.

Only one count was recorded for this clone. V gene TRBV2 combines with J gene TRBJ2-5, with 10 nucleotides matching TRBD2. The CDR3 has 15 residues. The junction had 6 bases not matched to a gene; V was cut back by 6 bases and J by 2 bases. The germline CDR1 and CDR2 sequences are SNHLY and FYNNEI. CDR3 in DNA: TGTGCCAGCAGCGGGGGACTAGCGCTTCAAGAGACCCAGTACTTC. This gives the protein CASSGGLALQETQYF.

The genes are TRBV13 and TRBJ2-1; D perhaps matches TRBD2 (5 bases). This CDR3 spans 14 amino acids. V was shortened by 5 bases and J by 5 bases, with 13 bases between the two germline ends. Germline V gene lookup returns CDR1 PRHDT and CDR2 FYEKMQ (reference sequence). CDR3 in amino acids: CASSHRGYDNEQFF. The DNA for the CDR3 is TGTGCCAGCAGCCACCGGGGATATGACAATGAGCAGTTCTTC.

The rearrangement uses TRBV7-2 and TRBJ1-2, with TRBD1 matching over 10 bases. CDR1 is SGHTA, CDR2 FQGNSA, per germline. With 0 bases clipped from V and 4 bases from J, the junction kept 8 bases outside the gene matches. The CDR3 extends over 17 amino acids. The CDR3 DNA follows: TGTGCCAGCAGCTTAGCTTCAGGACAGGGGGTTTTCTATGGCTACACCTTC. Its protein is CASSLASGQGVFYGYTF.

This clone occurred once. The chain joins TRBV15 to TRBJ2-7; 7 bases map to TRBD1. V shed 0 bases, J shed 4 bases, and the junction held 3 bases outside the gene matches. The CDR3 is made up of 14 amino acids. Germline CDR1 LNHNV, CDR2 YYDKDF (reference sequence). This CDR3 reads CATSRDLQGYEQYF. CDR3 DNA: TGTGCCACCAGCAGAGATTTACAGGGGTACGAGCAGTACTTC.

The chain combines TRBV7-9 with TRBJ2-1, with TRBD2 identical over 14 bases. CDR3 size: 17 residues. V lost 1 base to trimming and J lost 8 bases; unmatched junction nucleotides: 7. Germline V gene data show CDR1 as SEHNR and CDR2 as FQNEAQ (reference sequence). This CDR3 is CASSLDLGLAGDHEQFF. The CDR3 nucleotides read TGTGCCAGCAGCTTAGATCTGGGACTAGCGGGAGACCATGAGCAGTTCTTC.

The chain has TRBV5-4 and TRBJ2-1, with TRBD1 matching 10 bases. The CDR3 totals 15 residues. Trimming took 5 bases from V and 4 from J; bases not matched to a gene: 6. Germline CDR1 reads SGHNT; CDR2 reads YYREEE (reference sequence). The CDR3 nucleotides read TGTGCCAGCAGGGTAGACAGGGGGCTTTACAATGAGCAGTTCTTC. Amino acid sequence: CASRVDRGLYNEQFF.

The V call is TRBV11-2, the J call TRBJ2-2; D remains unclear. Between the trimmed V and J ends, which lost 1 base and 3 bases, there was a span of 6 bases. Germline-derived CDR1 and CDR2 are SGHAT and FQNNGV. The CDR3 loop spans 14 amino acids. For the CDR3, the DNA is TGTGCCAGCAGCTTAGTGAGGTACACCGGGGAGCTGTTTTTT. This translates into CASSLVRYTGELFF.